Sequencing of this T cell receptor (beta chain) was carried out in a study of blood T cell repertoires in COVID-19. Germline V gene sequence: CDR1 MNHEY, CDR2 SMNVEV (reference sequence). This CDR3 contains 16 residues. V dropped 6 bases and J dropped 6; count of bases not matched to a gene: 11. Participants were aged roughly 18 to 90 years, lived in about two dozen US areas, and enrolled virtually. Clinical history as reported by participants underpinned cohort assignment. The assay was immunoSEQ multiplex PCR, and TCRdb's table has in-frame clones only and misses some. The sample includes about 210,000 clones, 80% of them seen just once.

V usage is TRBV27 and J usage is TRBJ1-6; 7 bases align to TRBD1. Sequenced input: PBMCs or T cells enriched from blood (not recorded which). This clonotype was obtained from a man aged 30 to 45 with acute COVID-19. CDR3 DNA: TGTGCCAGCAGCCCCGACAGGGCTTGGGGTAATTCACCCCTCCACTTT. Amino acids: CASSPDRAWGNSPLHF.